This T cell receptor (beta chain) was recorded in a study of T cells expressing NK-cell markers. Across the study: Sorted CD3+CD56-NKG2C+, CD3+CD56+NKG2C+ and CD3+CD56+NKG2C- T cells supplied the TCR beta repertoires.

The CDR3 length is 16 residues. Germline V gives CDR1 ENHRY, CDR2 SYGVKD. Study outcomes and limitations: About 1.0-7.0% of CD8+ T cells in about six donors belonged to dominant NKG2C+ clonotypes. A few donors' CD3+CD56-NKG2C+ cells were dominated by the same clonotypes. No clear determination of HCMV specificity was made for expanded NKG2C+ T cell clones.

On this clonotype: Its matching antigen is unknown.

No DNA is given; TCRdb re-called the 5' RACE reads and lists each CDR3 protein once. The listing records about 450,000 distinct CDR3 sequences. The V call is TRBV10-3, the J call TRBJ1-3; without DNA, the TCRdb call of TRBD1 cannot be checked. The sequence came from a woman aged 18 to 69 in good health. The sample was blood T cells: a sorted CD56 or NKG2C T cell subset, CD4+ or CD8+ T cells, or bulk PBMC T cells (not recorded which). This chain's CDR3 is CAISESPRGYGNTIYF.